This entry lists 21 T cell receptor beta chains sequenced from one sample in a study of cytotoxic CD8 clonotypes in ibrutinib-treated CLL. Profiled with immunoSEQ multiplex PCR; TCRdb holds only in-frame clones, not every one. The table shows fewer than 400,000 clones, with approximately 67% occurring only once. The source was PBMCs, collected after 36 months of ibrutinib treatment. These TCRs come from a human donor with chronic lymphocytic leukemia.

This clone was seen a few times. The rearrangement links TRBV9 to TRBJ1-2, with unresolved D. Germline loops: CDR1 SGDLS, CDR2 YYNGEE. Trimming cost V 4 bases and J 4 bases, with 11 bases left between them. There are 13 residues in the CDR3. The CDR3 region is CASSSDVRYGYTF. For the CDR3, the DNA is TGTGCCAGCAGCTCGGACGTTCGCTATGGCTACACCTTC.

For the CDR3, the DNA is TGCGCCAGCTACATCGGGGACCGCCCCTACGAGCAGTACTTC. Amino acid sequence: CASYIGDRPYEQYF. This rearrangement joins TRBV5-1 to TRBJ2-7; the D gene could be TRBD1 or TRBD2 (5 bases each). The CDR3 runs 14 residues. Germline V CDR1 and CDR2: SGHRS, YFSETQ. Trimming took off 7 bases at V and 2 bases at J, with 16 bases between the two ends. Together with reference TRBV5-1 and TRBJ2-7, the CDR3 gives the full variable domain: KAGVTQTPRYLIKTRGQQVTLSCSPISGHRSVSWYQQTPGQGLQFLFEYFSETQRNKGNFPGRFSGRQFSNSRSEMNVSTLELGDSALYLCASYIGDRPYEQYFGPGTRLTVT.

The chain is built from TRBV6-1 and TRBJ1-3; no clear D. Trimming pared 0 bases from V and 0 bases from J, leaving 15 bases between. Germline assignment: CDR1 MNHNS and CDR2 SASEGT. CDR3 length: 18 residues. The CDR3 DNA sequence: TGTGCCAGCAGTGAAGCGTATTTCAGCAGGAGCTCTGGAAACACCATATATTTT. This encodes CASSEAYFSRSSGNTIYF.

CDR3 bases: TGTGCCAGCAGCATGACAGGGGTTTTGTATGGCTACACCTTC. Translating gives CASSMTGVLYGYTF. The chain has TRBV7-8 and TRBJ1-2; the match to TRBD1 covers 8 bases. The CDR3 covers 14 residues. V was pared by 5 bases and J by 5 bases, with 7 bases of the junction left unmatched. In germline, CDR1 is SGHVS, CDR2 FQNEAQ. Drawing the rest from reference TRBV7-8 and TRBJ1-2, the complete variable domain is GAGVSQSPRYKVAKRGQDVALRCDPISGHVSLFWYQQALGQGPEFLTYFQNEAQLDKSGLPSDRFFAERPEGSVSTLKIQRTQQEDSAVYLCASSMTGVLYGYTFGSGTRLTVV.

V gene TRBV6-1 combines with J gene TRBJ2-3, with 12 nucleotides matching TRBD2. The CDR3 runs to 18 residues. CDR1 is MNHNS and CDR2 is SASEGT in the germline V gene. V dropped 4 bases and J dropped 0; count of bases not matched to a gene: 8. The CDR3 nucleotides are TGTGCCAGCAGTGTGGAACTAGCGGGGGGCCTGAGCACAGATACGCAGTATTTT. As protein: CASSVELAGGLSTDTQYF.

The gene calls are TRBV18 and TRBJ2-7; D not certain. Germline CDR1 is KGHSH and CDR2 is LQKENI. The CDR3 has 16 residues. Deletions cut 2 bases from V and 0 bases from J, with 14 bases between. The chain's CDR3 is CASSPYTASGSYEQYF. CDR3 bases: TGTGCCAGCTCACCATATACGGCCTCCGGCTCCTACGAGCAGTACTTC. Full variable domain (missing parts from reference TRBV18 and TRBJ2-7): NAGVMQNPRHLVRRRGQEARLRCSPMKGHSHVYWYRQLPEEGLKFMVYLQKENIIDESGMPKERFSAEFPKEGPSILRIQQVVRGDSAAYFCASSPYTASGSYEQYFGPGTRLTVT.

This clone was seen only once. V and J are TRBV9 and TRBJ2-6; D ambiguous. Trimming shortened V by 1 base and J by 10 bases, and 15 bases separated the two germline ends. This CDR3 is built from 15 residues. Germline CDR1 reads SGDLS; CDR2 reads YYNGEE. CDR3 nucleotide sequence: TGTGCCAGCAGCGTACGGGTAGGGCCCTCAAACGTCCTGACTTTC. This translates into CASSVRVGPSNVLTF.

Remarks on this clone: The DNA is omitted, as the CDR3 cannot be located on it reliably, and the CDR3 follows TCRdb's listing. The CDR3 loop reads CASSFLWSTDTQYF. The chain couples TRBV7-8 to TRBJ2-3. Germline V gene data show CDR1 as SGHVS and CDR2 as FQNEAQ. The CDR3 spans 14 residues, counting both ends.

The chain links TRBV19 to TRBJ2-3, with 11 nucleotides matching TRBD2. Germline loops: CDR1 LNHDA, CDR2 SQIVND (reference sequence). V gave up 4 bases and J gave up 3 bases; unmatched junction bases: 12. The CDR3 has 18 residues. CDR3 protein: CASSTQALAGDITDTQYF. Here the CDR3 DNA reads TGTGCCAGTAGTACTCAGGCACTAGCGGGGGATATAACAGATACGCAGTATTTT.

CDR3 sequence reads: CASSYSSGRIHEQYF. CDR3 nucleotide sequence: TGTGCCAGCAGTTACTCTAGCGGGAGGATCCACGAGCAGTACTTC. The chain joins TRBV6-5 to TRBJ2-7; TRBD2 matches 10 bases. CDR3 length equals 15 residues. The germline gives CDR1 MNHEY, CDR2 SVGAGI. The trim removed 0 bases at V and 5 bases at J, leaving 4 bases unmatched.

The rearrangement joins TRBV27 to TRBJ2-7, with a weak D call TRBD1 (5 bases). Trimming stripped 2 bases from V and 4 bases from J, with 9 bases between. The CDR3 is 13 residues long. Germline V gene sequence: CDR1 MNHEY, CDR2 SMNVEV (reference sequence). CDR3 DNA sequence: TGTGCCAGCAGTTTACTTCAGGGTTACGAGCAGTACTTC. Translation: CASSLLQGYEQYF.

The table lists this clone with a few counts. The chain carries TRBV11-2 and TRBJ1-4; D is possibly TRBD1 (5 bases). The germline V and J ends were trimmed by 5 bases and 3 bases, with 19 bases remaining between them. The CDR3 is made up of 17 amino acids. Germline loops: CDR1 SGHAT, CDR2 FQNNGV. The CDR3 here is CASSPRRDGEANEKLFF. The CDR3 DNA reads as TGTGCCAGCAGCCCACGGCGGGACGGGGAAGCTAATGAAAAACTGTTTTTT.

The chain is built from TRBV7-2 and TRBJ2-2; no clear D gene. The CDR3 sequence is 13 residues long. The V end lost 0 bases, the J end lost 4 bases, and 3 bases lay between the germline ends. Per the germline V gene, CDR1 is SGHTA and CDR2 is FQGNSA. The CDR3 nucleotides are TGTGCCAGCAGCTTAGCGAGCACCGGGGAGCTGTTTTTT. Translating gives CASSLASTGELFF. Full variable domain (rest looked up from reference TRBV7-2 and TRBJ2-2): GAGVSQSPSNKVTEKGKDVELRCDPISGHTALYWYRQSLGQGLEFLIYFQGNSAPDKSGLPSDRFSAERTGGSVSTLTIQRTQQEDSAVYLCASSLASTGELFFGEGSRLTVL.

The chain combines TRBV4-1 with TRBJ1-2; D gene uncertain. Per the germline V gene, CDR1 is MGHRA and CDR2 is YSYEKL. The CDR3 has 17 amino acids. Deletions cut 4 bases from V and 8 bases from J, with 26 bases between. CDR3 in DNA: TGCGCCAGCAGCCGAAAAAAAGTGGGTTTGGACGGGGAGGGCTACACCTTC. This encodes CASSRKKVGLDGEGYTF.

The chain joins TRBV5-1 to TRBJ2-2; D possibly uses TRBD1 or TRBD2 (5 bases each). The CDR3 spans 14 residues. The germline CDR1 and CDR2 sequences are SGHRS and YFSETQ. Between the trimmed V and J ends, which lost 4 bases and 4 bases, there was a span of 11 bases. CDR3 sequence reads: CASSPGATTGELFF. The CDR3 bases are TGCGCCAGCAGCCCCGGGGCAACCACCGGGGAGCTGTTTTTT.

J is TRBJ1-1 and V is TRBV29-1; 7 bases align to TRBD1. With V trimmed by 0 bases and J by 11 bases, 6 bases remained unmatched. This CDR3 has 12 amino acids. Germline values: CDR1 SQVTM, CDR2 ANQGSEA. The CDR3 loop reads CSVEDITGDAFF. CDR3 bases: TGCAGCGTTGAAGACATTACAGGGGACGCTTTCTTT.

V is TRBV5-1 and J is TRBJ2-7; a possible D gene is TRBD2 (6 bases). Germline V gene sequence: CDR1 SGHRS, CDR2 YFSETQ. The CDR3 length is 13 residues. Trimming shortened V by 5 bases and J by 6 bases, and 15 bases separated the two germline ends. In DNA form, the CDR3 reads TGCGCCAGCAGGGCGGGAAGGGCCCTCGAGCAGTACTTC. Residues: CASRAGRALEQYF.

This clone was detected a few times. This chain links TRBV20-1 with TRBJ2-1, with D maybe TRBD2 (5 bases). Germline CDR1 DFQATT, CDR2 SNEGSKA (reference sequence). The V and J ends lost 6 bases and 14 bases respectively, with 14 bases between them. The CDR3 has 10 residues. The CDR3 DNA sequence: TGCAGTGCAAAACTAGTCTATGAGTTCTTC. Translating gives CSAKLVYEFF.

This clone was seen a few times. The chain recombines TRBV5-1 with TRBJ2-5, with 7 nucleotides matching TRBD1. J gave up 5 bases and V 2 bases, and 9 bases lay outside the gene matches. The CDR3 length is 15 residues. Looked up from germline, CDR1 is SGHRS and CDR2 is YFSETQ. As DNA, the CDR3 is TGCGCCAGCAGCTTCCAGACAGGGAGTCGGGAGACCCAGTACTTC. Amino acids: CASSFQTGSRETQYF.

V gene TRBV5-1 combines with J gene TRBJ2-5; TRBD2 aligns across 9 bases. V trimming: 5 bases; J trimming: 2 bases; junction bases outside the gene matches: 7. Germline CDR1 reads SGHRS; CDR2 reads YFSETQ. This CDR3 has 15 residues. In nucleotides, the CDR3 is TGCGCCAGCAGTTTAGCGGGAGTGGGGCAAGAGACCCAGTACTTC. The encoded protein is CASSLAGVGQETQYF.

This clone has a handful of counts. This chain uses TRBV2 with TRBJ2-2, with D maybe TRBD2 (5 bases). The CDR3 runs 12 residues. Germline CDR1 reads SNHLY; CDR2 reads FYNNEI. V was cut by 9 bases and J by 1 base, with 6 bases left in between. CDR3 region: CARLVNTGELFF. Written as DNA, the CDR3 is TGTGCCAGACTAGTGAACACCGGGGAGCTGTTTTTT.